This entry features one T cell receptor beta chain sequence. Its antigen is undetermined. TCRdb keeps only in-frame clones here, not all; method: immunoSEQ multiplex PCR. In the table there are around 300,000 clones, roughly 90% of which are singletons. CDR3 length: 15 residues. Germline CDR1 SSHAT, CDR2 FNYEAQ (reference sequence). V dropped 1 base and J dropped 4; count of bases not matched to a gene: 5. This sample was included in a study of cytomegalovirus exposure and HLA in healthy donors. Study-wide points: Overall, some 160 TCR beta chains were annotated as cytomegalovirus-associated. Many donors carried some public TCRs, although rarity characterized most TCR sequences.

Sequenced material: PBMCs. The chain links TRBV7-7 to TRBJ2-5, with 8 bases that match TRBD2. This clonotype was sampled from a woman younger than 35 in good health and CMV-seronegative. Written as DNA, the CDR3 is TGTGCCAGCAGCTTAGGGGGGACTAGGGGAGAGACCCAGTACTTC. Its translation is CASSLGGTRGETQYF.